A single sample is the source of the 2 T cell receptor beta chains below, sequenced in a study of T and B cells in COVID-19 patients. Multiplex PCR with BIOMED2 TRB-A/B primer pools amplified TRB rearrangements. TCRdb processed the multiplex PCR reads anew with MiXCR; each CDR3 protein has one entry. The sample has about 3,500 distinct CDR3 sequences, approximately 30% seen once. TRB was amplified from about 260-540 ng of blood genomic DNA. Sample: blood. These receptors were obtained from a human donor with active COVID-19. The donor label of this sample is uncertain.

This clonotype is medium-sized (0.01 to 0.1%) by share. V gene TRBV13 combines with J gene TRBJ2-7; 10 bases agree with TRBD1. V lost 5 bases and J lost 3; bases outside the gene matches: 7. Looked up from germline, CDR1 is PRHDT and CDR2 is FYEKMQ (reference sequence). CDR3 length: 15 residues. The DNA for the CDR3 is TGTGCCAGCAGCAGACCGGGACAGGGGTTCTACGAGCAGTACTTC. It specifies CASSRPGQGFYEQYF.

This clonotype rates as medium-sized. The chain is built from TRBV29-1 and TRBJ2-5, with D possibly TRBD1 on 6 matching bases. From germline, CDR1 is SQVTM and CDR2 ANQGSEA. Deletions cut 3 bases from V and 3 bases from J, with 14 bases between. The CDR3 spans 14 residues. CDR3 sequence (DNA): TGCAGCGTTGATGACGGAACAGGGAAAGAGACCCAGTACTTC. This gives the protein CSVDDGTGKETQYF.